This TCR beta chain was found in a study of T cell repertoires in cytomegalovirus infection. Study-wide background: CMV infection together with matching HLA type was indicated by public TCR beta signatures. Regarding the study as a whole: Adding up the frequency of public TCR beta families identified people who carried CMV plus the relevant HLA. HLA-C-restricted CMV-specific TCR beta clonotypes were dominant in the ex vivo response.

A single record per CDR3 protein comes from TCRdb applying MiXCR to the reads. The data show about 300,000 distinct CDR3 sequences, about 9.1% seen once. Trimming took 7 bases from V and 0 from J, leaving 18 bases between them. This CDR3 has 15 residues. Per germline, CDR1 SQVTM and CDR2 ANQGSEA. This clonotype has at least ten counts. Its antigen is undetermined. This rearrangement joins TRBV29-1 to TRBJ1-1; TRBD1 might be the D (5 bases). Source material: PBMCs. This receptor was taken from a human donor in good health (CMV status not recorded). Some clones in this sample may be carry-over from other donors' samples. CDR3 nucleotides: TGCAGCGCTAAGACCCAGGGCGGGATGAACACTGAAGCTTTCTTT. Its translation: CSAKTQGGMNTEAFF.